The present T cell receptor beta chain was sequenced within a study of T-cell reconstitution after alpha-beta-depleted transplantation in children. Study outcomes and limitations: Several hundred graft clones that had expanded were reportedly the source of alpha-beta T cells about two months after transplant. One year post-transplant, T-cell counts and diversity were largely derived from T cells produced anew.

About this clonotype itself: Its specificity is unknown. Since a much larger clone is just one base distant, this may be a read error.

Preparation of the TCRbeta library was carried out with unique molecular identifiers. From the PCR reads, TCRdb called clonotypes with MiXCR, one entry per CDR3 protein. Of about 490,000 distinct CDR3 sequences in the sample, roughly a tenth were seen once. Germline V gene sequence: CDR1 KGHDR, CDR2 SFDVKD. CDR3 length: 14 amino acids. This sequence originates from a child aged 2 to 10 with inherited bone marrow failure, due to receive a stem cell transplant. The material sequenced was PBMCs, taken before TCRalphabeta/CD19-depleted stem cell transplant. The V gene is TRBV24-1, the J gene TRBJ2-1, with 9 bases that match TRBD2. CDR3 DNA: TGTGCCACCGTAGGACCGGGACTAGCCAATGAGCATTTCTTC. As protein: CATVGPGLANEHFF.